This T cell receptor beta chain was sequenced for a study of PD-1 blockade in classical Hodgkin lymphoma. The method was immunoSEQ multiplex PCR; TCRdb's version includes in-frame clones alone and lacks a portion of them. The sample carries 25,000 to 35,000 clones, approximately 65% recorded once. CDR1 and CDR2 from the germline V gene are SGHDN and FVKESK. Unmatched junction bases numbered 8, after V lost 4 bases and J lost 3 bases. The CDR3 is 15 amino acids. Time point specified: cycle 4 day 1 (C4D1), after around six weeks of nivolumab. Exposure to brentuximab vedotin varied, and each patient had relapsed following autologous stem cell transplantation. This clone was found a few times.

The input for sequencing was peripheral blood mononuclear cells (PBMCs), taken before the fourth cycle of nivolumab. The receptor comes from a human donor with classical Hodgkin lymphoma. V usage is TRBV14 and J usage is TRBJ2-7; 8 bases align to TRBD1. Here the CDR3 DNA reads TGTGCCAGCAGCCGCCCCCCGACAGGGGTCTACGAGCAGTACTTC. Protein sequence: CASSRPPTGVYEQYF.